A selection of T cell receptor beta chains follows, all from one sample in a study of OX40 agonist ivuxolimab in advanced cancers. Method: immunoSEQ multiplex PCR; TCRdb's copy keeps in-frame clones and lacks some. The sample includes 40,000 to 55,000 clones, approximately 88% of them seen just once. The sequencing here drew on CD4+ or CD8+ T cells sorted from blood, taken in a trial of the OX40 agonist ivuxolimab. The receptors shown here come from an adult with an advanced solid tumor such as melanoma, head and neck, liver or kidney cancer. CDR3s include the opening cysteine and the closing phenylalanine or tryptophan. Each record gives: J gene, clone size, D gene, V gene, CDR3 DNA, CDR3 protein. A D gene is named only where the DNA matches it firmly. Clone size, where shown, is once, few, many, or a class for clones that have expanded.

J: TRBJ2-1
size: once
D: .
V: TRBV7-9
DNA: TGTGCCAGCAGCTTGCCCGGGGGGGACAGCTACAATGAGCAGTTCTTC
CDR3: CASSLPGGDSYNEQFF

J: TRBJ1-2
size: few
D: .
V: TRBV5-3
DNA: TGTGCCAGAGCCGCTCGGCTGAGCTACACCTTC
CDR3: CARAARLSYTF

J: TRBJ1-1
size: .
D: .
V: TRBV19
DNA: TGTGCCAGTAGTATAACCCTAGGGCGGACTGAAGCTTTCTTT
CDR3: CASSITLGRTEAFF

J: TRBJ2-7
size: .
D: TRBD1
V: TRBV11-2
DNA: TGTGCCGGGAGGACAGGGACCGAGCAGTACTTC
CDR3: CAGRTGTEQYF

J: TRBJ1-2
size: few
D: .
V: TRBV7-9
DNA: TGTGCCAGCAGCCCTCTCGTGGGGAGTGCCTATGGCTACACCTTC
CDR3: CASSPLVGSAYGYTF

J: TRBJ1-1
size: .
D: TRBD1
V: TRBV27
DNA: TGTGCCAGCAGTTTAGGGACAGGGACGAACACTGAAGCTTTCTTT
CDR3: CASSLGTGTNTEAFF

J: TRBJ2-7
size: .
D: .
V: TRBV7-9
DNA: TGTGCCAGCAGCCAGGGAGAGCAGGTGGGGTACGAGCAGTACTTC
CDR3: CASSQGEQVGYEQYF

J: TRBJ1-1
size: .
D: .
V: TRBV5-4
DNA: TGTGCCAGCAGCTTTGGAGGGAACACTGAAGCTTTCTTT
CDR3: CASSFGGNTEAFF

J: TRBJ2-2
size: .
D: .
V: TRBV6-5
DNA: TGTGCCAGCAGTTACTCAGGGGAAAGCACCGGGGAGCTGTTTTTT
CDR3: CASSYSGESTGELFF

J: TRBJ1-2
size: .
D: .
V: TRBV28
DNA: TGTGCCAGCAGCCGGGAAGCTAACTATGGCTACACCTTC
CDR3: CASSREANYGYTF

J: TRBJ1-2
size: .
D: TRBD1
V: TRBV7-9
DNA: TGTGCCAGCAGCCGCTCGACAGGGTTGAACTATGGCTACACCTTC
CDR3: CASSRSTGLNYGYTF

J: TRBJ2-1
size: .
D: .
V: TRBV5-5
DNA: TGTGCCAGCAGCTTGAGTTACAATGAGCAGTTCTTC
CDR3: CASSLSYNEQFF

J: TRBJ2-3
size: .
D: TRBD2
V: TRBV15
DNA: TGTGCCACCAGCGCTAGCGGGGGACCAGCAGATACGCAGTATTTT
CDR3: CATSASGGPADTQYF

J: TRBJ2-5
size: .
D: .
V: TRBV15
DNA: TGTGCCACCAGCAGAGAATCGGCAGAAGAAGAGACCCAGTACTTC
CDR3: CATSRESAEEETQYF

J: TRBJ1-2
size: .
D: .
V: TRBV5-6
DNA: TGTGCCAGCAGCTTGTGGGGGGAGGAAAACTATGGCTACACCTTC
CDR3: CASSLWGEENYGYTF

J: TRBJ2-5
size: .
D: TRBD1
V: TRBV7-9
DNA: TGTGCCAGCAGCACGGACAGGGGGCAAGAGACCCAGTACTTC
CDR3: CASSTDRGQETQYF

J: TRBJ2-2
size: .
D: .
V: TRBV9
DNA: TGTGCCAGCAGCGTAGAGACCGGGGAGCTGTTTTTT
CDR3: CASSVETGELFF

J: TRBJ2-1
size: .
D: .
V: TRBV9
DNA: TGTGCCAGCAGCGTAGGAATCAGCAACATTCACAATGAGCAGTTCTTC
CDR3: CASSVGISNIHNEQFF

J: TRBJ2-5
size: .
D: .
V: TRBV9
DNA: TGTGCCAGCAGCGTAGGGGGACAAGAGACCCAGTACTTC
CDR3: CASSVGGQETQYF

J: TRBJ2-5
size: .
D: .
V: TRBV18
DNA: TGTGCCAGCTCAGGAGAGACCCAGTACTTC
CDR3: CASSGETQYF

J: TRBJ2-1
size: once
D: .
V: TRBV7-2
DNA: TGTGCCAGCAGCTTAGGGCGGCTGAAAAGCTCCTACAATGAGCAGTTCTTC
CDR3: CASSLGRLKSSYNEQFF

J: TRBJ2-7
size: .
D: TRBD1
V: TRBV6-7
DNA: TGTGCCAGCAGTGCTAGACAGGGGGTTTACGAGCAGTACTTC
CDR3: CASSARQGVYEQYF

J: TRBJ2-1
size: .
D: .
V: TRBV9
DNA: TGTGCCAGCAGCGTAGAAATTAATGAGCAGTTCTTC
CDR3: CASSVEINEQFF

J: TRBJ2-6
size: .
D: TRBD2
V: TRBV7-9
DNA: TGTGCCAGCAGCCCGTTGGGGGGGGCTGGGGCCAACGTCCTGACTTTC
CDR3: CASSPLGGAGANVLTF

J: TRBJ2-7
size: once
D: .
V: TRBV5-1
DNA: TGCGCCAGCAGCTCCAGTCGGGCAACCTACGAGCAGTACTTC
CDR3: CASSSSRATYEQYF

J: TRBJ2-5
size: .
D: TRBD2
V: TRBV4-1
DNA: TGCGCCAGCAGCCACCTGACCGGGGGGATAAACCAAGAGACCCAGTACTTC
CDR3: CASSHLTGGINQETQYF

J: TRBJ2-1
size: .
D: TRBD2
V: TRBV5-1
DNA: TGCGCCAGCAGCCCGGGACTAGCGGACTACAATGAGCAGTTCTTC
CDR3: CASSPGLADYNEQFF

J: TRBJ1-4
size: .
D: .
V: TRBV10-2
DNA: TGCGCCAGCAACCAGGGAAATGAAAAACTGTTTTTT
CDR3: CASNQGNEKLFF

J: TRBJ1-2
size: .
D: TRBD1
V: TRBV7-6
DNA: TGTGCCAGCAGTTCCGGGACAGGGCCGTCCTCTGGAGGCTACACCTTC
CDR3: CASSSGTGPSSGGYTF

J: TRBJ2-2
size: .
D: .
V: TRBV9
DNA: TGTGCCAGCAGAGATCCGCCCGGGGAGCTGTTTTTT
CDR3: CASRDPPGELFF

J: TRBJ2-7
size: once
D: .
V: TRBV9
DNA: TGTGCCAGCAGTCCCAACCTAGCCGGAAGCTACGAGCAGTACTTC
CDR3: CASSPNLAGSYEQYF

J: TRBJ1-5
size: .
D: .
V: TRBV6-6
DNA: TGTGCCAGCAGTCCGACACAGGGCTTTATCCAGCCCCAGCATTTT
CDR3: CASSPTQGFIQPQHF

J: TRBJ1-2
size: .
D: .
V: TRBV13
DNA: TGTGCCAGCAGCTTAGGTAATAACTATGGCTACACCTTC
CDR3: CASSLGNNYGYTF

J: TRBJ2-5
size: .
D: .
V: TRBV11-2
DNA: TGTGCCAGCAGCTTGGGTCCAGGGAGGGAGACCCAGTACTTC
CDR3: CASSLGPGRETQYF

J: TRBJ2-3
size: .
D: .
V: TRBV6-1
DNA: TGTGCCAGCAGTGAATGGAGCCGGGCGAGCACAGATACGCAGTATTTT
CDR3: CASSEWSRASTDTQYF

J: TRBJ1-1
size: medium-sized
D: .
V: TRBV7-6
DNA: TGTGCCAGCAGCTTTGGCCAACTTGGGGGAACTGAAGCTTTCTTT
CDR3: CASSFGQLGGTEAFF

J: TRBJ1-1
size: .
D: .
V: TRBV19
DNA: TGTGCCAGTAGTATAGATCTCGAAACACTTCAACTTGAAGCTTTCTTT
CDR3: CASSIDLETLQLEAFF

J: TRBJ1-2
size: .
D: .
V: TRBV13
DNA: TGTGCCAGCAGCTGGGGACGGGGGGCTACGAGTGGCTACACCTTC
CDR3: CASSWGRGATSGYTF

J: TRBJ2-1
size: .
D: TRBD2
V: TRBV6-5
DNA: TGTGCCAGCAGTTCTCCCGGACTAGTACGGGATGAGCAGTTCTTC
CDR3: CASSSPGLVRDEQFF

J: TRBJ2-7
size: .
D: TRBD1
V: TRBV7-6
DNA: TGTGCCAGCAGCTTAAGGACAGGGAGAAGGGGTGGCGAGCAGTACTTC
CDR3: CASSLRTGRRGGEQYF

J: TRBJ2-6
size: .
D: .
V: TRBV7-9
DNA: TGTGCCAGCAGCTTCTTGAGGGGCCCCTCAGCCAACGTCCTGACTTTC
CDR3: CASSFLRGPSANVLTF

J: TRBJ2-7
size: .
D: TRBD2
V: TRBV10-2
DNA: TGCGCCAGCAGTGAGTGGGGACTAGCGGGAGAGGGCCCTACCTACGAGCAGTACTTC
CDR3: CASSEWGLAGEGPTYEQYF

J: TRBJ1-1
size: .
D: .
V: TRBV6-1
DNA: TGTGCCAGCAAAAAGGGCCCCGCGAACACTGAAGCTTTCTTT
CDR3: CASKKGPANTEAFF

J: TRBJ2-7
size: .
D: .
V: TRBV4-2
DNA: TGTGCCAGCAGCCCTGGCTCTTTCGAGCAGTACTTC
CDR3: CASSPGSFEQYF

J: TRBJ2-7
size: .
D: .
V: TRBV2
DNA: TGTGCCAGCCTTGACGGGTTAGCCTTATACTTC
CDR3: CASLDGLALYF

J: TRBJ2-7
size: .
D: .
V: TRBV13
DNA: TGTGCCAGCAGCTTAGGATTAGGAGGGAGGGACACCTTCTACGAGCAGTACTTC
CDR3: CASSLGLGGRDTFYEQYF

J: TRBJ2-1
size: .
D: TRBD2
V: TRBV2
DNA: TGTGCCAGCAGTGAAGCGCGAGGCGGGAGGGCCGGAAATGAGCAGTTCTTC
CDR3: CASSEARGGRAGNEQFF

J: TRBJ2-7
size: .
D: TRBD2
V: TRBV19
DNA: TGTGCCAGTAGTAGCGGGGGACTCTCCTACGAGCAGTACTTC
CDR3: CASSSGGLSYEQYF

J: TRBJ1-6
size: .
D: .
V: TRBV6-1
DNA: TGTGCCATCAGTGAAGCTCACCGCGGGGGCGCGGGATCACCCCTCCACTTT
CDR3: CAISEAHRGGAGSPLHF

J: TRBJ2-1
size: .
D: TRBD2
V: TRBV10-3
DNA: TGTGCCATCAGAAGACTAGCGGGACGATACAATGAGCAGTTCTTC
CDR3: CAIRRLAGRYNEQFF

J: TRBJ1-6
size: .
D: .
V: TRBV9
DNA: TGTGCCAGCAGCCCCGAGGGTGCGGCTTCACCCCTCCACTTT
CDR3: CASSPEGAASPLHF

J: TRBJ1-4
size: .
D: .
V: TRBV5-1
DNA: TGCGCCAGCAGCGACGACACGGTTAATGAAAAACTGTTTTTT
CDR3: CASSDDTVNEKLFF

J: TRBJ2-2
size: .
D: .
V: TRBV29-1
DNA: TGCAGCGTTGGAAGAACCGGGGAGCTGTTTTTT
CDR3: CSVGRTGELFF

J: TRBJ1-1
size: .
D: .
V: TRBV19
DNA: TGTGCCAGTAGTCTTGGGCTATCTGAAGCTTTCTTT
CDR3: CASSLGLSEAFF

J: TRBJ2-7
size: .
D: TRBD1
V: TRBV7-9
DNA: TGTGCCAGCAGCTTAGCCCGGGACAGGGTTTCCGAGCAGTACTTC
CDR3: CASSLARDRVSEQYF

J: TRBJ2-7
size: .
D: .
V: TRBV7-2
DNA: TGTGCCAGCAGCCCCGGACCGGGGTCTTCCTACGAGCAGTACTTC
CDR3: CASSPGPGSSYEQYF

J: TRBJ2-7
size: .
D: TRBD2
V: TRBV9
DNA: TGTGCCAGCAGCGTTGGACTAGCCTACGAGCAGTACTTC
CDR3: CASSVGLAYEQYF